These 27 T cell receptor beta chains originate from one sample sequenced in a study of OX40 agonist ivuxolimab in advanced cancers. Measured with immunoSEQ multiplex PCR; TCRdb has only the in-frame clones, and not every one. The profile shows tens of thousands of clones, around 80% of them singletons. Sample: CD4+ or CD8+ T cells sorted from blood, taken in a trial of the OX40 agonist ivuxolimab. These receptors all stem from an adult with an advanced solid tumor such as melanoma, head and neck, liver or kidney cancer.

This clone was recorded a few times. J is TRBJ2-1 and V is TRBV7-6, with D hard to call. This CDR3 has 13 residues. The germline CDR1 and CDR2 sequences are SGHVS and FNYEAQ. V lost 0 bases to trimming and J lost 10 bases, with 10 bases between them. CDR3 bases: TGTGCCAGCAGCTTAGCGCGTAGCTGGGAGCAGTTCTTC. Translating gives CASSLARSWEQFF.

This sequence joins TRBV4-2 and TRBJ2-7; 10 bases agree with TRBD1. The germline gives CDR1 LGHNA, CDR2 YNFKEQ. The CDR3 consists of 14 residues. The ends lost 7 bases at V and 3 bases at J; junction bases unmatched: 6. The CDR3 sequence: CASTDRGGSYEQYF. The DNA of the CDR3 is TGTGCCAGCACGGACAGGGGGGGAAGCTACGAGCAGTACTTC.

This clone was observed once. The chain joins TRBV9 to TRBJ2-7; 12 bases map to TRBD2. V lost 3 bases to trimming and J lost 6 bases; unmatched junction nucleotides: 7. The CDR3 spans 15 residues. Per the germline V gene, CDR1 is SGDLS and CDR2 is YYNGEE. CDR3 nucleotides: TGTGCCAGCAGCGCCCTAGCGGGAGGGGGAATCGAGCAGTACTTC. This sequence encodes CASSALAGGGIEQYF.

The rearrangement uses TRBV19 and TRBJ2-1; D ambiguous. Germline CDR1 LNHDA, CDR2 SQIVND (reference sequence). This CDR3 region has 16 residues. V was trimmed by 0 bases and J by 0 bases, leaving 9 bases between them. The CDR3 bases are TGTGCCAGTAGTATAGAGGGCGTCAACTCCTACAATGAGCAGTTCTTC. This translates into CASSIEGVNSYNEQFF. Full variable domain (remainder filled in from reference TRBV19 and TRBJ2-1): DGGITQSPKYLFRKEGQNVTLSCEQNLNHDAMYWYRQDPGQGLRLIYYSQIVNDFQKGDIAEGYSVSREKKESFPLTVTSAQKNPTAFYLCASSIEGVNSYNEQFFGPGTRLTVL.

This chain joins TRBV11-2 and TRBJ1-4; no firm D call. The V and J ends lost 1 base and 5 bases respectively, with 5 bases between them. This CDR3 is built from 13 residues. The V gene's germline CDR1 is SGHAT and CDR2 FQNNGV. Here the CDR3 DNA reads TGTGCCAGCAGCTTAGTAAGCAATGAAAAACTGTTTTTT. This encodes CASSLVSNEKLFF.

This clone was seen a single time. The rearrangement uses TRBV4-1 and TRBJ2-5, with 9 bases matching TRBD2. The J call is doubtful: the DNA matches TRBJ2-7 better. The germline V gene has CDR1 MGHRA and CDR2 YSYEKL. CDR3 length: 16 residues. This chain's CDR3 is CASSHTTGTSSHEQYF. In DNA, the CDR3 is TGCGCCAGCAGCCATACGACCGGGACTAGCAGCCACGAGCAGTACTTC.

The J gene is TRBJ2-5, the V gene TRBV4-1, with TRBD1 as a possible D gene (5 bases). V lost 1 base, J lost 2 bases, and 11 bases lay in between. The germline CDR1 and CDR2 sequences are MGHRA and YSYEKL. The CDR3 is 15 amino acids. CDR3 loop: CASSQVFRGQETQYF. CDR3 coding DNA: TGCGCCAGCAGCCAAGTTTTTAGGGGACAAGAGACCCAGTACTTC.

This clone was detected only a few times. V and J are TRBV15 and TRBJ2-6, with D unclear. V was pared by 4 bases and J by 0 bases, with 7 bases between. Germline CDR1 reads LNHNV; CDR2 reads YYDKDF (reference sequence). The CDR3 length is 15 residues. For the CDR3, the DNA is TGTGCCACCAGCAACGCCCGCTCTGGGGCCAACGTCCTGACTTTC. It codes for CATSNARSGANVLTF.

The V and J genes are TRBV6-5 and TRBJ1-2, with a weak D call TRBD1 (5 bases). The CDR3 sequence is 14 residues long. Trimming took 7 bases from V and 4 from J, leaving 16 bases between them. Germline lookup yields CDR1 MNHEY and CDR2 SVGAGI. CDR3 protein: CASNSAGPLYGYTF. The CDR3 DNA reads TGTGCCAGCAACTCCGCAGGGCCGCTCTATGGCTACACCTTC.

The genes are TRBV7-3 and TRBJ2-2, with D uncertain. The CDR3 length is 12 residues. Deletions cut 4 bases from V and 2 bases from J, with 2 bases between. Germline-derived CDR1 and CDR2 are SGHTA and FQGTGA. The CDR3: CASSYNTGELFF. In DNA form, the CDR3 reads TGTGCCAGCAGCTACAACACCGGGGAGCTGTTTTTT.

The V call is TRBV10-1, the J call TRBJ2-7; 9 positions agree with TRBD1. J lost 5 bases, V lost 4 bases, and 9 bases had no gene match. CDR3 size: 15 residues. The germline V gene has CDR1 WNHNN and CDR2 SYGVQD (reference sequence). The CDR3 sequence: CASSATGTGTDEQYF. In DNA, the CDR3 is TGCGCCAGCAGTGCCACCGGGACAGGGACCGACGAGCAGTACTTC.

This clone was found once. The chain is built from TRBV27 and TRBJ1-1; no reliable D call. Germline CDR1 MNHEY, CDR2 SMNVEV (reference sequence). With 3 bases removed from V and 4 bases from J, the gap between germline ends came to 15 bases. This CDR3 region has 15 residues. The CDR3 DNA reads TGTGCCAGCAGTTTTCTTCAGGCCGTAGGCACTGAAGCTTTCTTT. Its translation is CASSFLQAVGTEAFF.

This clone is classed as medium-sized. This chain links TRBV28 with TRBJ1-5; no firm D call. The V gene lost 8 bases and the J gene lost 1 base, with 9 bases spanning the gap. Germline CDR1 reads MDHEN; CDR2 reads SYDVKM. The length of the CDR3 is 13 residues. The CDR3 region is CASEGWSNQPQHF. CDR3 nucleotides: TGTGCCAGCGAGGGCTGGAGCAATCAGCCCCAGCATTTT.

V and J are TRBV29-1 and TRBJ2-3; D possibly corresponds to TRBD2 (6 bases). With 0 bases removed from V and 1 base from J, the gap between germline ends came to 17 bases. The germline CDR1 and CDR2 sequences are SQVTM and ANQGSEA. This CDR3 region has 17 residues. The CDR3 loop reads CSVEDFSGRLGTDTQYF. The CDR3 DNA sequence: TGCAGCGTTGAAGATTTCTCCGGGAGACTGGGCACAGATACGCAGTATTTT.

V gene TRBV2 combines with J gene TRBJ1-3; D is unclear. Per germline, CDR1 SNHLY and CDR2 FYNNEI. Trimming took 5 bases from V and 2 from J, leaving 7 bases between them. This CDR3 is 13 amino acids long. The CDR3 sequence: CASSRGPGNTIYF. For the CDR3, the DNA is TGTGCCAGCAGTCGGGGTCCTGGAAACACCATATATTTT.

In its sample, this clone was seen a few times. The chain links TRBV6-5 to TRBJ1-6; D might be TRBD1 (6 bases). V lost 2 bases and J 5 bases, leaving 10 bases between the germline ends. The germline V gene has CDR1 MNHEY and CDR2 SVGAGI. The CDR3 extends over 15 amino acids. CDR3 DNA: TGTGCCAGCAGTTACACAGGGACGAATAATTCACCCCTCCACTTT. Amino acid sequence: CASSYTGTNNSPLHF.

The chain couples TRBV19 to TRBJ2-7, with TRBD2 matching over 11 bases. The CDR3 is made up of 15 amino acids. Unmatched junction bases numbered 6, after V lost 6 bases and J lost 2 bases. CDR1 LNHDA and CDR2 SQIVND come from the germline V gene (reference sequence). CDR3 sequence: CASSPGTSGAYEQYF. Here the CDR3 DNA reads TGTGCCAGTAGCCCAGGGACTAGCGGCGCCTACGAGCAGTACTTC.

In its sample, this clone was seen once. For the CDR3, the DNA is TGTGCCGCCGCCCCCCCGGCCGACTTAGCGGGAAGTCCCACGGATACGCAGTATTTT. It is translated as CAAAPPADLAGSPTDTQYF. This chain links TRBV10-3 with TRBJ2-3, with TRBD2 matching 8 bases. CDR1 and CDR2 from the germline V gene are ENHRY and SYGVKD. The CDR3 length is 19 residues. V trimming: 11 bases; J trimming: 6 bases; junction bases outside the gene matches: 28.

This rearrangement joins TRBV10-1 to TRBJ1-2, with D unclear. Germline V lookup: CDR1 WNHNN, CDR2 SYGVQD (reference sequence). This CDR3 is 13 amino acids long. Trimming shortened V by 8 bases and J by 4 bases, and 14 bases separated the two germline ends. The CDR3 DNA is TGCGCCAGCGATTCCGCCGGAAGCTATGGCTACACCTTC. Its protein is CASDSAGSYGYTF.

The V and J genes are TRBV28 and TRBJ2-1, with 8 bases lining up with TRBD2. The CDR3 runs to 19 residues. V trimming: 1 base; J trimming: 0 bases; junction bases outside the gene matches: 11. Germline V gene data show CDR1 as MDHEN and CDR2 as SYDVKM. The CDR3 nucleotides are TGTGCCAGCAGTTTATTCCCGGGTAGCGGGGATTTCTCCTACAATGAGCAGTTCTTC. Translating it yields CASSLFPGSGDFSYNEQFF.

V gene TRBV19 combines with J gene TRBJ2-2; TRBD2 matches at 7 bases. V shed 1 base and J 6 bases; nucleotides not matched to a gene: 8. The length of the CDR3 is 16 residues. In germline, CDR1 is LNHDA, CDR2 SQIVND (reference sequence). CDR3 nucleotides: TGTGCCAGTAGTATAGCGGGGGGATATCGTTCCGGGGAGCTGTTTTTT. Protein sequence: CASSIAGGYRSGELFF.

The chain has TRBV4-1 and TRBJ2-7; possible D gene TRBD1, 6 bases. CDR3 length: 13 amino acids. V dropped 2 bases and J dropped 1 base, with 6 bases sitting between them. Germline lookup yields CDR1 MGHRA and CDR2 YSYEKL. CDR3 loop: CASSQTGSYEQYF. DNA for the CDR3: TGCGCCAGCAGCCAAACAGGGTCCTACGAGCAGTACTTC.

This chain connects TRBV5-1 to TRBJ2-5; D not resolved. Trimming took 2 bases from V and 5 from J, leaving 10 bases between them. Germline V gene lookup returns CDR1 SGHRS and CDR2 YFSETQ. This CDR3 has 13 residues. CDR3 residues: CASSFGSAETQYF. DNA of the CDR3: TGCGCCAGCAGCTTCGGGTCAGCCGAGACCCAGTACTTC.

This clone has a single count. The chain has TRBV11-2 and TRBJ1-2; 8 bases are a match to TRBD1. There are 14 residues in the CDR3. Germline CDR1 reads SGHAT; CDR2 reads FQNNGV. V gave up 4 bases and J gave up 2 bases; unmatched junction bases: 3. CDR3 residues: CASSYTGGNYGYTF. DNA for the CDR3: TGTGCCAGCAGCTACACAGGGGGAAACTATGGCTACACCTTC.

This clone occurred once. The V call is TRBV7-3, the J call TRBJ2-1, with a tentative D call TRBD2 (5 bases). Germline V gene lookup returns CDR1 SGHTA and CDR2 FQGTGA. Trimming took 0 bases from V and 7 from J, leaving 13 bases between them. The CDR3 has 15 residues. As DNA, the CDR3 is TGTGCCAGCAGCTTAACGTATGCTAGCAGAAATGAGCAGTTCTTC. It yields the protein CASSLTYASRNEQFF.

This chain joins TRBV9 and TRBJ2-1; perhaps TRBD2 as D (6 bases). Germline V CDR1 and CDR2: SGDLS, YYNGEE. The CDR3 is 15 residues long. Trimming stripped 2 bases from V and 7 bases from J, with 16 bases between. The DNA for the CDR3 is TGTGCCAGCAGCGTTGGCGGGAAGGTCTCAAATGAGCAGTTCTTC. The encoded protein is CASSVGGKVSNEQFF.

The chain carries TRBV5-1 and TRBJ2-1; perhaps TRBD1 as D (5 bases). The V end was cut by 1 base, the J end by 4 bases, with 6 bases between. The CDR3 contains 13 residues. From germline, CDR1 is SGHRS and CDR2 YFSETQ. As DNA, the CDR3 is TGCGCCAGCAGCTTGACAGGTTACAATGAGCAGTTCTTC. Translating it yields CASSLTGYNEQFF.